This T cell receptor beta chain comes out of a study of glioma-infiltrating T cells. Worth noting for this clonotype: This may be a read error, as it is one base from a much larger clone.

The iRepertoire nested amplicon-rescue multiplex PCR amplified TCR alpha and beta CDR3s from RNA. Input was 100-400 ng of tissue mRNA or PBMC total RNA. From the multiplex PCR reads, TCRdb called clonotypes with MiXCR, one entry per CDR3 protein. Of some 180,000 distinct CDR3 sequences in the sample, 32% were seen once. CDR3 size: 16 residues. After removal of 6 bases from V and 7 bases from J, the junction contained 13 bases not matched to a gene. CDR1 is DFQATT and CDR2 is SNEGSKA in the germline V gene (reference sequence). The gene calls are TRBV20-1 and TRBJ1-4, with 11 nucleotides matching TRBD1. Specimen: glioma tissue, nonneoplastic brain tissue, or PBMCs (not recorded which). The TCR was taken from a human donor with low-grade glioma or glioblastoma, undergoing nonglioma brain surgery, or in good health (not recorded which). The CDR3 sequence is CSAGPGQGGGIEKLFF. Written as DNA, the CDR3 is TGCAGTGCGGGGCCGGGACAGGGGGGGGGCATTGAAAAACTGTTTTTT.